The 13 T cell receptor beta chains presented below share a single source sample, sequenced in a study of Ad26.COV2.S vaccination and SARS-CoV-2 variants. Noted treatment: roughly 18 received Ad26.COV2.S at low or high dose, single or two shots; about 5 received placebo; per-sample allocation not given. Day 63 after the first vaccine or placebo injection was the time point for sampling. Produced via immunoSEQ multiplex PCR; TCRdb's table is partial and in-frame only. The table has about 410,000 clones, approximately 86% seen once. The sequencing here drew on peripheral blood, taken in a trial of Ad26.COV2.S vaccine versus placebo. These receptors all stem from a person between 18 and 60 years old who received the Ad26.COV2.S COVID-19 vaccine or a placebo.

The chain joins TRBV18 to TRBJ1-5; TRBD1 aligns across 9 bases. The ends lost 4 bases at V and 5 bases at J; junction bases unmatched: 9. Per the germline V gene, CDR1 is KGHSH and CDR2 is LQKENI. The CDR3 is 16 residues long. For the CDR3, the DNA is TGTGCCAGCTCACTAGATGGGACAGGGCCGGATCAGCCCCAGCATTTT. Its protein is CASSLDGTGPDQPQHF.

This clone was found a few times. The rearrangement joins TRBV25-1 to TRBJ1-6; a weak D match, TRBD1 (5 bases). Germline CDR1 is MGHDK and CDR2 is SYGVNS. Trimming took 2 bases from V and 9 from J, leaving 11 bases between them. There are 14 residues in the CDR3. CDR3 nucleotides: TGTGCCAGCAGTGAAAGGGCAGGGATTTCACCCCTCCACTTT. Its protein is CASSERAGISPLHF.

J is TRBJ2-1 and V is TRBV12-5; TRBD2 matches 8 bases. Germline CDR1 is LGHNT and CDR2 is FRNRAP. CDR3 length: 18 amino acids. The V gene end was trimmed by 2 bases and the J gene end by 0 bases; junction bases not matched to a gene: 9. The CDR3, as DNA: TGTGCTAGTGGTTTGCCTAGATTCGGGGGGGCCTCCTACAATGAGCAGTTCTTC. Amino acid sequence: CASGLPRFGGASYNEQFF.

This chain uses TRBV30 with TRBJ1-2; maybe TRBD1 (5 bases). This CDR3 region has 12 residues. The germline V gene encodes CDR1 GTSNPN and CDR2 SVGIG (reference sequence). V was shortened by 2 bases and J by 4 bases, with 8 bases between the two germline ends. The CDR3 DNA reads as TGTGCCTGGAGTACCCAGGGCTATGGCTACACCTTC. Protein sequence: CAWSTQGYGYTF. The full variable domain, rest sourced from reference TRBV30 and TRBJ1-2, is SQTIHQWPATLVQPVGSPLSLECTVEGTSNPNLYWYRQAAGRGLQLLFYSVGIGQISSEVPQNLSASRPQDRQFILSSKKLLLSDSGFYLCAWSTQGYGYTFGSGTRLTVV.

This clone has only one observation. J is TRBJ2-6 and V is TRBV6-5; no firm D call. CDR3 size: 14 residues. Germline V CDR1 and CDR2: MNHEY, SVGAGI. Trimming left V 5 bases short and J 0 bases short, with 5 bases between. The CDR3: CASSPTSGANVLTF. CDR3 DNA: TGTGCCAGCAGTCCGACCTCTGGGGCCAACGTCCTGACTTTC.

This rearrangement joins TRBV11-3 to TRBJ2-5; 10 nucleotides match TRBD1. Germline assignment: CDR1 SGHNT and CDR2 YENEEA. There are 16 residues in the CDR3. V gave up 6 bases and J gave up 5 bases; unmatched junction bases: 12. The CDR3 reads CASSIQGQGLEETQYF. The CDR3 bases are TGTGCCAGCAGTATCCAGGGACAGGGGCTTGAGGAGACCCAGTACTTC.

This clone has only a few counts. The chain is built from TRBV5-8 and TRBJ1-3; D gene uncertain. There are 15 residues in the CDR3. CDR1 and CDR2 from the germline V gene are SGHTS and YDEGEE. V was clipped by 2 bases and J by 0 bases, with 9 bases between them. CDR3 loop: CASSLGQTSGNTIYF. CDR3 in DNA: TGTGCCAGCAGCTTAGGGCAGACCTCTGGAAACACCATATATTTT.

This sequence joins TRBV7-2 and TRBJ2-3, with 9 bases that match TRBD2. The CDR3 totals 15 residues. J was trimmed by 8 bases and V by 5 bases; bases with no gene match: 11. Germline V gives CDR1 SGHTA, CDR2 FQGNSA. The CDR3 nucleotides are TGTGCCAGCAGCCCCTCCGGGCGGGGGGGGTTTACGCAGTATTTT. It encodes CASSPSGRGGFTQYF.

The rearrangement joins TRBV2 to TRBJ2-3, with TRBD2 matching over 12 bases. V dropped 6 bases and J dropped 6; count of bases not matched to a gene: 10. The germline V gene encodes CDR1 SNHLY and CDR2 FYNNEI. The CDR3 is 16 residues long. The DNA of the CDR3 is TGTGCCAGCAGAGGACGACTAGCGGGGGCCCGGGATACGCAGTATTTT. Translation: CASRGRLAGARDTQYF. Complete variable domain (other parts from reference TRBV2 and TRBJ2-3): EPEVTQTPSHQVTQMGQEVILRCVPISNHLYFYWYRQILGQKVEFLVSFYNNEISEKSEIFDDQFSVERPDGSNFTLKIRSTKLEDSAMYFCASRGRLAGARDTQYFGPGTRLTVL.

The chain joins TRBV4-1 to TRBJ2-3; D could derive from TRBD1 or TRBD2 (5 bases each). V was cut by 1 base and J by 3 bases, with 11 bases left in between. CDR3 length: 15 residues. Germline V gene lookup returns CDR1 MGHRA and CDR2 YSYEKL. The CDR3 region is CASSQVKGTTDTQYF. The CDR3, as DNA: TGCGCCAGCAGCCAAGTGAAAGGGACGACAGATACGCAGTATTTT.

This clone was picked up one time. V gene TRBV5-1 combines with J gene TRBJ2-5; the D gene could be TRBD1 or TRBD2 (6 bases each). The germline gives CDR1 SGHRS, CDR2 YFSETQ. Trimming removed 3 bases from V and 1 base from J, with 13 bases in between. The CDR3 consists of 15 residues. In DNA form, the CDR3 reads TGCGCCAGCAGCTCAGAGGGGGGTACCCAAGAGACCCAGTACTTC. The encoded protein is CASSSEGGTQETQYF. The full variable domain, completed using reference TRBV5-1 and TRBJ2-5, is KAGVTQTPRYLIKTRGQQVTLSCSPISGHRSVSWYQQTPGQGLQFLFEYFSETQRNKGNFPGRFSGRQFSNSRSEMNVSTLELGDSALYLCASSSEGGTQETQYFGPGTRLLVL.

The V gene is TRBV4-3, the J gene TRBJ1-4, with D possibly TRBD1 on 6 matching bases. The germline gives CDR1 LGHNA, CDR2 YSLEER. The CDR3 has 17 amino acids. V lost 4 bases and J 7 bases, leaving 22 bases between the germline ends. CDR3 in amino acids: CASSPGGLSGVGEKLFF. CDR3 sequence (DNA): TGCGCCAGCAGCCCCGGGGGGCTTTCAGGGGTGGGTGAAAAACTGTTTTTT.

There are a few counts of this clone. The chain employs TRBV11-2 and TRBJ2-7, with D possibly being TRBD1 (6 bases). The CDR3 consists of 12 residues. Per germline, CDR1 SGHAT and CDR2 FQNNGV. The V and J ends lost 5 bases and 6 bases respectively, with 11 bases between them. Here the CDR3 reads CASSRWTAEQYF. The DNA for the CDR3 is TGTGCCAGCAGCCGCTGGACAGCCGAGCAGTACTTC.